Sequencing of this TCR beta chain was carried out in a study of cytomegalovirus exposure and HLA in healthy donors. Study at large: Sequencing of 150 million to 200 million T cells in an earlier analysis found 95 million to 120 million unique TCR beta sequences.

A remark on this clone: Its antigen is unidentified.

The CDR3 totals 14 residues. Germline V gene data show CDR1 as LNHDA and CDR2 as SQIVND (reference sequence). PCR primers comprised 60 Vbeta and 13 Jbeta primers. Clones were sequenced by immunoSEQ multiplex PCR, and TCRdb holds only the in-frame ones, with some missing. The sample holds 100,000 or so clones, around 80% seen once. Study-wide results and limits: An analysis that was carried out later associated some 17,000 TCR beta sequences with HLA alleles at 0.05 false discovery rate. Near-uniform donor sequencing depth was presumed by presence/absence analyses. Confirmation was obtained in vitro that three CMV-associated chains are specific for CMV antigens.

This clonotype originated in a male donor in good health and CMV-seronegative. Sequenced sample: PBMCs. The gene calls are TRBV19 and TRBJ2-5, with TRBD1 as a possible D gene (6 bases). The assigned J gene may be wrong: the sequence end matches TRBJ2-7 better. The chain's CDR3 is CASSIWQGTYEQYF. The CDR3 DNA sequence: TGTGCCAGTAGTATATGGCAGGGGACCTACGAGCAGTACTTC.